Listed below are T cell receptor beta chains from one sample, sequenced in a study of blood T cell repertoires in COVID-19. Using immunoSEQ multiplex PCR, the repertoire was profiled, and TCRdb retains in-frame clones only, with some absent. The sample yields a few hundred thousand clones, 65% to 90% seen once. Material for sequencing was PBMCs or T cells enriched from blood (not recorded which). The receptors stem from a woman aged 40 to 50 with acute COVID-19. Each CDR3 is given with its conserved first and last residue. A D gene is named only where the DNA matches it firmly. The listing skips clone size in some rows; elsewhere it reads once, few, many or a size class.

size,D,V,J,DNA,CDR3
.,.,TRBV5-1,TRBJ1-5,TGCGCCAGCAGCTTGGGGGACACCCATTTTTATAGCAATCAGCCCCAGCATTTT,CASSLGDTHFYSNQPQHF
.,.,TRBV7-9,TRBJ2-3,TGTGCCAGCAGCTTTCAAGGGGTCCTCACAGATACGCAGTATTTT,CASSFQGVLTDTQYF
many,.,TRBV28,TRBJ1-5,TGTGCCAGCAGTTTGACCGACTATCAGCCCCAGCATTTT,CASSLTDYQPQHF
.,TRBD1,TRBV28,TRBJ2-6,TGTGCCAGCAGACCCGGACAGGGGGCTGGGGCCAACGTCCTGACTTTC,CASRPGQGAGANVLTF
.,.,TRBV10-3,TRBJ2-7,TGTGCCACCACCGGTAGCTACGAGCAGTACTTC,CATTGSYEQYF
.,TRBD2,TRBV3-1/TRBV3-2,TRBJ2-3,TGTGCCAGCAGTACAAGACGGGGACTAGCGGGAGCGGCAGATACGCAGTATTTT,CASSTRRGLAGAADTQYF
.,TRBD2,TRBV5-1,TRBJ2-3,TGCGCCAGCAGCTCGGGACTAGCGGGCCTAGATACGCAGTATTTT,CASSSGLAGLDTQYF
few,.,TRBV7-6,TRBJ2-7,TGTGCCAGCAGCTTAGGGCAGACTAACGAGCAGTACTTC,CASSLGQTNEQYF
once,TRBD1,TRBV10-2,TRBJ1-1,TGCGCCCTTCGGACAGGGACGAACACTGAAGCTTTCTTT,CALRTGTNTEAFF
.,.,TRBV28,TRBJ1-5,TGTGCCAGCAGTCCCACAGGGTTGGGTCAGCCCCAGCATTTT,CASSPTGLGQPQHF
.,TRBD2,TRBV7-2,TRBJ2-5,TGTGCCAGCAGCGTAAGCGGGAGGGCCACAGAGACCCAGTACTTC,CASSVSGRATETQYF
.,TRBD1,TRBV19,TRBJ2-3,TGTGCCAGTAGCACCGAGGGGACAGGTTCGTCCACAGATACGCAGTATTTT,CASSTEGTGSSTDTQYF
once,.,TRBV28,TRBJ2-7,TGTGCCAGCAGTCCAGGCTCCCACGAGCAGTACTTC,CASSPGSHEQYF
few,TRBD2,TRBV27,TRBJ2-7,TGTGCCAGCAGTCCAGCGGGAGTTGCCTACGAGCAGTACTTC,CASSPAGVAYEQYF
many,.,TRBV27,TRBJ2-1,TGTGCCAGCAGTCACCCGGTGGGCCCCGGGGTATCTGAGCAGTTCTTC,CASSHPVGPGVSEQFF
.,TRBD2,TRBV7-9,TRBJ2-2,TGTGCCAGCAGCTTTCATGTTAGCGGGATCACCGGGGAGCTGTTTTTT,CASSFHVSGITGELFF
.,TRBD2,TRBV29-1,TRBJ2-1,TGCAGCGCCCCGGGACTAGCGGGTTACAATGAGCAGTTCTTC,CSAPGLAGYNEQFF
.,.,TRBV3-1/TRBV3-2,TRBJ1-1,TGTGCCAGCAGCCATGCAGGGAACACTGAAGCTTTCTTT,CASSHAGNTEAFF
.,TRBD1,TRBV6-5,TRBJ1-2,TGTGCCAGCAGCGAGACAGGGGGCTATGGCTACACCTTC,CASSETGGYGYTF
.,.,TRBV11-3,TRBJ2-5,TGTGCCAGCAGCTTAGGTAACAGTCAGTACTTC,CASSLGNSQYF
.,TRBD2,TRBV6-2/TRBV6-3,TRBJ2-1,TGTGCCAGCAGCCCTTCTCTCGGGGAGGGACTAAATGAGCAGTTCTTC,CASSPSLGEGLNEQFF
.,.,TRBV27,TRBJ2-7,TGTGCCAGCAGTTTTACCCTGGGCTTCAACGAGCAGTACTTC,CASSFTLGFNEQYF
.,.,TRBV7-9,TRBJ2-7,TGTGCCAGCAGCCCCTGGGGTAGCGGCGCAATATTCGAGCAGTACTTC,CASSPWGSGAIFEQYF
.,TRBD2,TRBV9,TRBJ2-1,TGTGCCAGCAGCCGAACTAGCGGACCTTACAATGAGCAGTTCTTC,CASSRTSGPYNEQFF
.,TRBD1,TRBV19,TRBJ1-3,TGTGCCAGTATCTACATCAACAGGGGTTACACCATATATTTT,CASIYINRGYTIYF
once,TRBD1,TRBV7-2,TRBJ1-1,TGTGCCAGCAGCAGCCAGGGGGCGGTTATGAACACTGAAGCTTTCTTT,CASSSQGAVMNTEAFF
.,.,TRBV3-1/TRBV3-2,TRBJ2-1,TGTGCCAGCAGCCTCTGGGGAGCGGAGAGGGTCAATGAGCAGTTCTTC,CASSLWGAERVNEQFF
.,.,TRBV15,TRBJ2-7,TGTGCCACCAGCACAAGAGTGGAGGCCCCCCTCGAGCAGTACTTC,CATSTRVEAPLEQYF
.,.,TRBV19,TRBJ2-7,TGTGCCAGTAGCCAGGGACTCAGCCGCGAGCAGTACTTC,CASSQGLSREQYF
.,TRBD2,TRBV2,TRBJ2-3,TGTGCCAGCAGTCTTGAACTAGCGGGAGGTGGGGATACGCAGTATTTT,CASSLELAGGGDTQYF
.,.,TRBV28,TRBJ2-7,TGTGCCAGCAGTTTACCCCCTTACGAGCAGTACTTC,CASSLPPYEQYF
.,.,TRBV9,TRBJ1-1,TGTGCCAGCAGCGTAGTATTGGGGGCCGGGAACACTGAAGCTTTCTTT,CASSVVLGAGNTEAFF
few,.,TRBV19,TRBJ2-2,TGTGCCAGTAGCCCCGGAGCGAACACCGGGGAGCTGTTTTTT,CASSPGANTGELFF
.,TRBD1,TRBV27,TRBJ2-7,TGTGCCAGCAGTTTATATAAAGGGGGGACAGGGGGATACTACGAGCAGTACTTC,CASSLYKGGTGGYYEQYF
.,.,TRBV5-6,TRBJ2-2,TGTGCCAGCAACCGGGTACGAAACACCGGGGAGCTGTTTTTT,CASNRVRNTGELFF
.,.,TRBV11-3,TRBJ2-3,TGTGCCAGCAGCTTAGACGGGGTAGTTACGCAGTATTTT,CASSLDGVVTQYF
once,.,TRBV4-1,TRBJ2-7,TGCGCCAGCAGCCAAGATGGGCAGTCCCTGAACGAGCAGTACTTC,CASSQDGQSLNEQYF
.,.,TRBV29-1,TRBJ1-1,TGCAGCTTCAGGGTTTCGAACACTGAAGCTTTCTTT,CSFRVSNTEAFF
.,.,TRBV7-8,TRBJ2-2,TGTGCCAGCAGCCCCAGCGGGCCGAACACCGGGGAGCTGTTTTTT,CASSPSGPNTGELFF
.,.,TRBV10-2,TRBJ2-7,TGCGCCAGCAGTGGCGGACAGAGAACCTACGAGCAGTACTTC,CASSGGQRTYEQYF
.,.,TRBV28,TRBJ2-7,TGTGCCAGCAGTTTCTCCTACCTCGGGCAGTACTTC,CASSFSYLGQYF
.,.,TRBV5-6,TRBJ1-2,TGTGCCAGCAGGATAGGGGCTTTCGGGGGCTACACCTTC,CASRIGAFGGYTF
.,TRBD1,TRBV4-2,TRBJ2-7,TGTGCCAGCAGCCACCCGGGACAGGGCACCTACGAGCAGTACTTC,CASSHPGQGTYEQYF
.,.,TRBV18,TRBJ1-4,TGTGCCAGCTCGCTCAATCGGGAGGAAAAACTGTTTTTT,CASSLNREEKLFF
few,TRBD2,TRBV7-2,TRBJ2-7,TGTGCCAGCAGCTTAGGAGCGGGGGCCTACGAGCAGTACTTC,CASSLGAGAYEQYF
.,TRBD2,TRBV9,TRBJ2-1,TGTGCCAGCAGCCAAATAGCGGGAGTGAGAAATGAGCAGTTCTTC,CASSQIAGVRNEQFF
.,TRBD1,TRBV28,TRBJ1-2,TGTGCCAGCAGTTCGGGACAGGGGCAAGGCTACACCTTC,CASSSGQGQGYTF
.,TRBD1,TRBV9,TRBJ2-2,TGTGCCAGCAGCGTTAGGGACAGGAACACCGGGGAGCTGTTTTTT,CASSVRDRNTGELFF
.,TRBD1,TRBV10-3,TRBJ1-2,TGTGCCATCAGTGATCAGGGGGCTAGCGGCTACACCTTC,CAISDQGASGYTF
.,TRBD1,TRBV25-1,TRBJ1-2,TGTGCCAGCAAAGGACAGGGGGGCTATGGCTACACCTTC,CASKGQGGYGYTF
.,.,TRBV3-1/TRBV3-2,TRBJ1-5,TGTGCCAGCAGCCAAGAGGGGGCGGTTCAGCCCCAGCATTTT,CASSQEGAVQPQHF
.,.,TRBV21-1,TRBJ1-5,TGTGCCAGCAGCAAAGGGAGGACAGCTTGGGGAGTACCGCCCCAGCATTTT,CASSKGRTAWGVPPQHF
.,TRBD2,TRBV27,TRBJ2-3,TGTGCCAGCAGATCTACGGGACTAGGGGGGGATACGCAGTATTTT,CASRSTGLGGDTQYF
.,TRBD2,TRBV7-2,TRBJ2-7,TGTGCCAGCAGCCTCGGACTAGCGGGAGTGTACGAGCAGTACTTC,CASSLGLAGVYEQYF
.,TRBD1,TRBV15,TRBJ2-1,TGTGCCACCAGCGGAGCCCTTCTAGGACAGGGGGACAATGAGCAGTTCTTC,CATSGALLGQGDNEQFF
few,TRBD2,TRBV6-5,TRBJ2-3,TGTGCCAGCAGTTACTCGGGACTAAGGACAGATACGCAGTATTTT,CASSYSGLRTDTQYF
.,.,TRBV10-2,TRBJ1-2,TGCGCCAGCAGTGAGTCGGTAGGGAGGGGAGACTATGGCTACACCTTC,CASSESVGRGDYGYTF
.,.,TRBV11-2,TRBJ2-1,TGTGCCAGCAGCTTACGAAGGGGCAATGAGCAGTTCTTC,CASSLRRGNEQFF
.,TRBD2,TRBV5-1,TRBJ2-1,TGCGCCAGCAGCCGGGACCCCGGGAGGGACAATGAGCAGTTCTTC,CASSRDPGRDNEQFF